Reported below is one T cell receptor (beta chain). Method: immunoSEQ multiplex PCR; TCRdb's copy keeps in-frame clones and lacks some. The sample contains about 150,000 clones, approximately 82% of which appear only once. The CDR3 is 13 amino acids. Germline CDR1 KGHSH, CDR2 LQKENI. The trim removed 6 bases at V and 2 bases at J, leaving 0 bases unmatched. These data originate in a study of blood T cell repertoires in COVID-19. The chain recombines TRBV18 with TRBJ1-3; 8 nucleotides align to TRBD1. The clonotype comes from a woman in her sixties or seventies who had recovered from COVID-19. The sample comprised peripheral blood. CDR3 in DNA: TGTGCCAGCTCGACAGGGGCTGGAAACACCATATATTTT. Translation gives CASSTGAGNTIYF.